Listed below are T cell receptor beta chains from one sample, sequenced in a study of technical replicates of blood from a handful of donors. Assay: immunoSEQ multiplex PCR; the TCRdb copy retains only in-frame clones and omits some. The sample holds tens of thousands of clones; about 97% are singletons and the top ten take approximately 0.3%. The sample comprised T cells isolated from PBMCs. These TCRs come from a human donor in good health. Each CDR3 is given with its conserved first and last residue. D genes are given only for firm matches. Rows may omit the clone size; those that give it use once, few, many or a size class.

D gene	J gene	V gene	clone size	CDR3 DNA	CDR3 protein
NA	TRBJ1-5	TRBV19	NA	TGTGCCAGTAGTCTGTCAGGGTGGGCGAACAATCAGCCCCAGCATTTT	CASSLSGWANNQPQHF
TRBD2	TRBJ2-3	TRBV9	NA	TGTGCCAGCAGCGTAGCGGGAGGACGAGATACGCAGTATTTT	CASSVAGGRDTQYF
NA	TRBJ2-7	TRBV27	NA	TGTGCCAGCAGTTTAAGGGGGGAGCAGTACTTC	CASSLRGEQYF
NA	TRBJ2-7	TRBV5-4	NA	TGTGCCAGCCCTTCCGGGGGGCAGTACTTC	CASPSGGQYF
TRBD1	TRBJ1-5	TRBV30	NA	TGTGCCTGGAGTGTACCTAGGCAGGGGGCTAATCAGCCCCAGCATTTT	CAWSVPRQGANQPQHF
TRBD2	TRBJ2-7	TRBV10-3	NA	TGTGCCGTTGCTAGCGGGATAGCCAACGAGCAGTACTTC	CAVASGIANEQYF
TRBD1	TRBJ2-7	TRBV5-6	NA	TGTGCCAGCAGCTTGGGACAGGGAATACCCTACGAGCAGTACTTC	CASSLGQGIPYEQYF
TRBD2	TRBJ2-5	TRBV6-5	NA	TGTGCCAGCAGTTCTCCACGGACTAGATCAGAGACCCAGTACTTC	CASSSPRTRSETQYF
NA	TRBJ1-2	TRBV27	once	TGTGCCAGCAGTTTATATGGCAGCCCACTACCCGACTATGGCTACACCTTC	CASSLYGSPLPDYGYTF
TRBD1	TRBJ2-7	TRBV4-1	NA	TGCGCCAGCAGCCAAGATAGTGGGACAGGGTCCTACGAGCAGTACTTC	CASSQDSGTGSYEQYF
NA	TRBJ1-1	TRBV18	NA	TGTGCCAGCTCACCCCGAGGACATACGAACACTGAAGCTTTCTTT	CASSPRGHTNTEAFF
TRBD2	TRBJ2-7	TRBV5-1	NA	TGCGCCAGCAGCTTGCGAGGGACTAGCAACTACGAGCAGTACTTC	CASSLRGTSNYEQYF
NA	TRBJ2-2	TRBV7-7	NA	TGTGCTAGCAGCTTAGGCACGAGCACCGGGGAGCTGTTTTTT	CASSLGTSTGELFF
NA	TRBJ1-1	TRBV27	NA	TGTGCCAGCAGTATGAATGGACTGATGAACACTGAAGCTTTCTTT	CASSMNGLMNTEAFF
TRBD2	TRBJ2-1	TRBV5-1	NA	TGCGCCAGCAGCGGGGCTAGCGGGAGTTATGAGCAGTTCTTC	CASSGASGSYEQFF
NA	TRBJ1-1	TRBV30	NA	TGTGCCTGGACCCTCGTTAGACAGGTGAACACTGAAGCTTTCTTT	CAWTLVRQVNTEAFF
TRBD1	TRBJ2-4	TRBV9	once	TGTGCCAGCAGCGTCGGGACAGGGGCGGTCATTCAGTACTTC	CASSVGTGAVIQYF
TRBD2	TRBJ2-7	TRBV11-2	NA	TGTGCCAGCAGCTTAACTAGCGGGTCCTACGAGCAGTACTTC	CASSLTSGSYEQYF
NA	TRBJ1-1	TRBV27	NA	TGTGCCAGCAGTCGAGAGCCACCCACTCGAGGCACTGAAGCTTTCTTT	CASSREPPTRGTEAFF
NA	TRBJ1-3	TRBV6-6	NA	TGTGCCAGCAGTTACTTATCGGGAGACGTTGGGAACACCATATATTTT	CASSYLSGDVGNTIYF
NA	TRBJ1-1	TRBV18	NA	TGTGCCAGCTCATTCCGGACAGAGAACACTGAAGCTTTCTTT	CASSFRTENTEAFF
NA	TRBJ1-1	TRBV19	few	TGTGCCAGTAGAAAGAGGATTGAAGCTTTCTTT	CASRKRIEAFF
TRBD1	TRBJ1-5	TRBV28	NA	TGTGCCATCAAGGACAGGGGTGGCAATCAGCCCCAGCATTTT	CAIKDRGGNQPQHF
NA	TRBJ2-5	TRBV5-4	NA	TGTGCCAGCAGCTTGATGGGGCGCGGGAATGGAGAGACCCAGTACTTC	CASSLMGRGNGETQYF
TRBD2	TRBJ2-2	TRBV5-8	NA	TGTGCCAGCAGCTCACTAGCGGGAGACACCGGGGAGCTGTTTTTT	CASSSLAGDTGELFF
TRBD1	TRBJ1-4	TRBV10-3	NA	TGTGCCATCAGGGACAGGGAAAATGAAAAACTGTTTTTT	CAIRDRENEKLFF
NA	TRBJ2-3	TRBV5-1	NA	TGCGCCAGCAACTTGGGAGGTCCTAGCACAGATACGCAGTATTTT	CASNLGGPSTDTQYF
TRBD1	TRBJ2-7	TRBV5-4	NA	TGTGCCATGGGACAGTGGCGGGTCGAGCAGTACTTC	CAMGQWRVEQYF
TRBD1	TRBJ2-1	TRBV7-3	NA	TGTGCCAGCAGTACGCCCCCGGGACAGGTAATCAATGAGCAGTTCTTC	CASSTPPGQVINEQFF
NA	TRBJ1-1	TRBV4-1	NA	TGCGCCAGCAGCCAAGATGGCGGTTCTGAAGCTTTCTTT	CASSQDGGSEAFF
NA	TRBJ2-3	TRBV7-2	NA	TGTGCCAGCAGCTATACGGGACTTATCACAGATACGCAGTATTTT	CASSYTGLITDTQYF
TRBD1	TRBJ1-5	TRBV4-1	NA	TGCGCCAGCAGCCACACCGGGACAGGGGGCAGGGGTTGGCAGCATTTT	CASSHTGTGGRGWQHF
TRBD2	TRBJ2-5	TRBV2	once	TGTGCCAGCAGTGGGACTAGCGGGAGACAAGAGACCCAGTACTTC	CASSGTSGRQETQYF
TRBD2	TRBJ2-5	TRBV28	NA	TGTGCCAGCAGGCGGGAGATCCAAGAGACCCAGTACTTC	CASRREIQETQYF
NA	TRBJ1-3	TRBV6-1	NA	TGTGCCAGCCATCATATACACTCTGGAAACACCATATATTTT	CASHHIHSGNTIYF
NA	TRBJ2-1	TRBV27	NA	TGTGCCAGCAGTTCATTCAATGAGCAGTTCTTC	CASSSFNEQFF
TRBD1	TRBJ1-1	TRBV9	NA	TGTGCCAGCAGCGCTGTACAGGGGAGGAACACTGAAGCTTTCTTT	CASSAVQGRNTEAFF
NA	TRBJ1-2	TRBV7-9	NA	TGTGCCAGCAGCTCCCTAGACGCGGGCTACACCTTC	CASSSLDAGYTF
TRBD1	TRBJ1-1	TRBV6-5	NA	TGTGCCACCGAGGGGGCGGGTAGTACTGAAGCTTTCTTT	CATEGAGSTEAFF
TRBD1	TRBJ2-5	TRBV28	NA	TGTGCCAGCAGGGGGGACAGGGTAGAGATCCAGTACTTC	CASRGDRVEIQYF
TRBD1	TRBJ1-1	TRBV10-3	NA	TGTGCCATCAAGACAGGGGGCGCACAGAACACTGAAGCTTTCTTT	CAIKTGGAQNTEAFF
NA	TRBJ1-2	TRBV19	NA	TGTGCCAGTAGTATATCAAAAGTGAGGTCTAACTATGGCTACACCTTC	CASSISKVRSNYGYTF
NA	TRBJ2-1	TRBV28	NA	TGTGCCAGCAGACTAAATGAGCAGTTCTTC	CASRLNEQFF
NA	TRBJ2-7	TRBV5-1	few	TGCGCCAGCAGGAGGACGGACAACTACGAGCAGTACTTC	CASRRTDNYEQYF
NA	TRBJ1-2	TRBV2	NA	TGTGCCAGCAAAGGAGAGTACTATGGCTACACCTTC	CASKGEYYGYTF
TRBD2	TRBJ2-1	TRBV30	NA	TGTGCCTGGAGTGTAGGGACTAGGGGTTTCGATGAGCAGTTCTTC	CAWSVGTRGFDEQFF
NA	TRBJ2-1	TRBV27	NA	TGTGCCAGCAGTTTAAGCAGGGATGAGCAGTTCTTC	CASSLSRDEQFF
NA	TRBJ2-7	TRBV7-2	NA	TGTGCCAGCAGCTTACGCCCGGGTGCCTACGAGCAGTACTTC	CASSLRPGAYEQYF
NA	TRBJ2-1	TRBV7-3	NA	TGTGCCAGCAGCTTAGGGCTATTGAATGAGCAGTTCTTC	CASSLGLLNEQFF
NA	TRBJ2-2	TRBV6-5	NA	TGTGCCAGCAGTTCGGTTTCCGGGGAGCTGTTTTTT	CASSSVSGELFF
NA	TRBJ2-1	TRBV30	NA	TGTGCCTGGAGTGTACAGGGCCCCTACAATGAGCAGTTCTTC	CAWSVQGPYNEQFF
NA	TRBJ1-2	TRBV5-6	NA	TGTGCCAGCAGCTTTGAATCGGGGGGCTGGAATGGCTACACCTTC	CASSFESGGWNGYTF
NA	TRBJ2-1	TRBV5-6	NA	TGTGCCAGCAGCTTGGAGGGACTGATTTCCTACAATGAGCAGTTCTTC	CASSLEGLISYNEQFF
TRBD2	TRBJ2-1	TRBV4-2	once	TGTGCCAGCAGCCAAAAACTAGCGCCGAGCTCCTACAATGAGCAGTTCTTC	CASSQKLAPSSYNEQFF